This entry lists 30 T cell receptor beta chains sequenced from one sample in a study of CD8+CD57+ T cells in acquired aplastic anemia. The template for TCR beta VDJ and CDR3 sequence profiling was genomic DNA. TCRdb recomputed calls from the reads with MiXCR, one row per CDR3 protein. There are about 150,000 distinct CDR3 sequences in the sample; about 48% occur only once, and approximately 12% lies in the top ten. Sequenced patients had shown CD8+CD57+ cell expansion by flow cytometry. Sequenced material: sorted CD4+, CD8+, or CD8+CD57+ T cells (not recorded which) from PBMCs. These receptor sequences come from a human donor with aplastic anemia.

This clonotype was found many times. V and J are TRBV7-9 and TRBJ2-7, with D uncertain. V was shortened by 0 bases and J by 3 bases, with 9 bases between the two germline ends. There are 14 residues in the CDR3. Germline assignment: CDR1 SEHNR and CDR2 FQNEAQ (reference sequence). The DNA of the CDR3 is TGTGCCAGCAGCTTAGCGATTTGGGACTACGAGCAGTACTTC. Amino acid sequence: CASSLAIWDYEQYF.

This chain uses TRBV5-1 with TRBJ1-5; D ambiguous. The CDR3 extends over 15 amino acids. Germline-derived CDR1 and CDR2 are SGHRS and YFSETQ. Trimming removed 4 bases at V and 3 bases at J, with 14 bases between. The CDR3 reads CASSQDANSNQPQHF. The CDR3 region has the DNA TGCGCCAGCAGCCAGGATGCCAATTCCAATCAGCCCCAGCATTTT. Together with reference TRBV5-1 and TRBJ1-5, the CDR3 gives the full variable domain: KAGVTQTPRYLIKTRGQQVTLSCSPISGHRSVSWYQQTPGQGLQFLFEYFSETQRNKGNFPGRFSGRQFSNSRSEMNVSTLELGDSALYLCASSQDANSNQPQHFGDGTRLSIL.

The genes are TRBV2 and TRBJ2-3; no firm D call. There are 12 residues in the CDR3. The V and J ends lost 7 bases and 4 bases respectively, with 9 bases between them. Germline V CDR1 and CDR2: SNHLY, FYNNEI. In DNA form, the CDR3 reads TGTGCCAGCAAAGGGCCCGCAGATACGCAGTATTTT. Its translation: CASKGPADTQYF.

The chain employs TRBV11-1 and TRBJ2-6; 7 positions agree with TRBD1. Germline CDR1 SGHAT, CDR2 FQDESV (reference sequence). The CDR3 is 17 residues long. J was trimmed by 2 bases and V by 6 bases; bases with no gene match: 10. The CDR3 here is CASSTGAEGPGANVLTF. CDR3 coding DNA: TGTGCCAGCAGTACAGGGGCCGAGGGACCTGGGGCCAACGTCCTGACTTTC.

The chain is built from TRBV7-8 and TRBJ1-3; D gene ambiguous. The CDR3 is 14 residues long. V lost 3 bases and J lost 2, with 8 bases in between. Germline CDR1 is SGHVS and CDR2 is FQNEAQ. CDR3 nucleotide sequence: TGTGCCAGCAGCTTCACGGGTCCTGGAAACACCATATATTTT. Its translation: CASSFTGPGNTIYF.

As regards this clonotype: A much more abundant neighbour one base away suggests this may be a read error. This chain links TRBV6-1 with TRBJ2-7, with a tentative D call TRBD2 (6 bases). Per germline, CDR1 MNHNS and CDR2 SASEGT. The CDR3 is made up of 17 amino acids. The V gene lost 1 base and the J gene lost 2 bases, with 18 bases spanning the gap. CDR3 DNA: TGTGCCAGCAGTGAAGGGAGGGAACTTCCCAACCCCTACGAGCAGTACTTC. Amino acid sequence: CASSEGRELPNPYEQYF.

This clonotype was detected ten times or more. V gene TRBV7-9 combines with J gene TRBJ2-1; D unresolved. The CDR3 contains 15 residues. Trimming cost V 5 bases and J 4 bases, with 15 bases left between them. CDR1 is SEHNR, CDR2 FQNEAQ, per germline (reference sequence). In DNA form, the CDR3 reads TGTGCCAGCAGCCCCCGTAAGTCGAATTACAATGAGCAGTTCTTC. Its translation: CASSPRKSNYNEQFF.

CDR3 region: CASALRDRYYNEQFF. In nucleotides, the CDR3 is TGTGCCAGCGCCCTCCGGGACAGGTATTACAATGAGCAGTTCTTC. V usage is TRBV24-1 and J usage is TRBJ2-1, with 8 bases that match TRBD1. This CDR3 is 15 amino acids long. Trimming took 11 bases from V and 4 from J; bases not matched to a gene: 12. From germline, CDR1 is KGHDR and CDR2 SFDVKD.

This clonotype was seen at least ten times. This chain connects TRBV7-2 to TRBJ2-1; 7 bases fit TRBD2. The CDR3 is 12 residues long. In germline, CDR1 is SGHTA, CDR2 FQGNSA. Trimming cost V 4 bases and J 15 bases; bases outside gene matches: 9. The CDR3 region has the DNA TGTGCCAGCAGCTCCGCACGGGGGGAGGTGTTCTTC. Amino acids: CASSSARGEVFF.

This rearrangement joins TRBV10-3 to TRBJ1-5, with a weak D call TRBD1 (5 bases). CDR1 is ENHRY and CDR2 is SYGVKD in the germline V gene. This CDR3 comprises 14 residues. Deletions cut 4 bases from V and 6 bases from J, with 13 bases between. CDR3 sequence (DNA): TGTGCCATCAGTGTAGGGGTCCTGGGTCAGCCCCAGCATTTT. Translation: CAISVGVLGQPQHF.

This clonotype came up many times. The V and J genes are TRBV3-1 and TRBJ2-7, with TRBD1 matching over 8 bases. Germline V gives CDR1 LGHDT, CDR2 YNNKEL (reference sequence). The junction had 6 bases not matched to a gene; V was cut back by 3 bases and J by 2 bases. The CDR3 has 15 residues. This CDR3 is CASSHGTGPTYEQYF. The CDR3 DNA is TGTGCCAGCAGCCACGGGACAGGACCCACCTACGAGCAGTACTTC.

This clonotype has at least ten counts. The rearrangement joins TRBV7-8 to TRBJ2-2; TRBD2 matches at 9 bases. CDR3 size: 17 residues. Trimming at V came to 5 bases and at J to 3 bases, leaving 10 bases not matched to a gene. Germline V lookup: CDR1 SGHVS, CDR2 FQNEAQ. DNA for the CDR3: TGTGCCAGCAGCCACTCGGGGGTAGCGGGGGACACCGGGGAGCTGTTTTTT. It codes for CASSHSGVAGDTGELFF.

This clonotype was counted ten times or more. The rearrangement uses TRBV5-6 and TRBJ2-1, with TRBD2 matching 10 bases. The junction had 5 bases not matched to a gene; V was cut back by 4 bases and J by 4 bases. Per the germline V gene, CDR1 is SGHDT and CDR2 is YYEEEE. This CDR3 has 15 amino acids. This CDR3 is CASSLAGAQYNEQFF. DNA for the CDR3: TGTGCCAGCAGCCTAGCGGGGGCCCAGTACAATGAGCAGTTCTTC.

This rearrangement joins TRBV7-8 to TRBJ2-5, with D maybe TRBD2 (6 bases). V was trimmed by 5 bases and J by 0 bases, leaving 13 bases between them. This CDR3 is 15 amino acids long. Looked up from germline, CDR1 is SGHVS and CDR2 is FQNEAQ. CDR3 sequence (DNA): TGTGCCAGCAGCACCGGGACTTCGTACCAAGAGACCCAGTACTTC. Amino acid sequence: CASSTGTSYQETQYF.

The chain recombines TRBV7-6 with TRBJ2-1; 7 bases agree with TRBD1. There are 16 residues in the CDR3. The V gene's germline CDR1 is SGHVS and CDR2 FNYEAQ. V was pared by 3 bases and J by 6 bases, with 11 bases of the junction left unmatched. CDR3 sequence: CASSFLTGDGGNEQFF. CDR3 DNA: TGTGCCAGCAGCTTTCTTACAGGGGATGGTGGCAATGAGCAGTTCTTC.

This clonotype appeared many times. The chain combines TRBV19 with TRBJ2-5; D possibly uses TRBD1 or TRBD2 (5 bases each). The CDR3 loop spans 17 amino acids. CDR1 is LNHDA and CDR2 is SQIVND in the germline V gene (reference sequence). The V end lost 2 bases, the J end lost 5 bases, and 21 bases lay between the germline ends. Here the CDR3 DNA reads TGTGCCAGTAGTATAAAGACGGGGACCCGGTCGTGGGAGACCCAGTACTTC. The encoded protein is CASSIKTGTRSWETQYF.

The gene calls are TRBV4-2 and TRBJ1-1; D gene ambiguous. The CDR3 has 14 residues. V lost 1 base and J 3 bases, leaving 9 bases between the germline ends. Germline-derived CDR1 and CDR2 are LGHNA and YNFKEQ. The CDR3 spells CASSQVGPDTEAFF. Written as DNA, the CDR3 is TGTGCCAGCAGCCAAGTTGGACCGGACACTGAAGCTTTCTTT.

This clonotype was counted a single time. The V and J genes are TRBV7-6 and TRBJ2-1; D may be TRBD1 or TRBD2 (5 bases each). Germline V lookup: CDR1 SGHVS, CDR2 FNYEAQ. The germline V and J ends were trimmed by 5 bases and 4 bases, with 12 bases remaining between them. CDR3 length: 14 residues. Here the CDR3 DNA reads TGTGCCAGCAGCCCCACGGGGCGTTACAATGAGCAGTTCTTC. Translation gives CASSPTGRYNEQFF.

In nucleotides, the CDR3 is TGTGCCAGCAGCCCGGCGAACTCTGGAAACACCATATATTTT. As protein: CASSPANSGNTIYF. V and J are TRBV14 and TRBJ1-3; D is unclear. The length of the CDR3 is 14 residues. Trimming left V 4 bases short and J 0 bases short, with 7 bases between. Germline values: CDR1 SGHDN, CDR2 FVKESK.

V and J are TRBV15 and TRBJ2-5, with 16 bases that match TRBD2. Trimming removed 5 bases from V and 5 bases from J; junction bases left unmatched: 8. The CDR3 has 17 amino acids. The germline V gene encodes CDR1 LNHNV and CDR2 YYDKDF (reference sequence). In DNA, the CDR3 is TGTGCCACCAGCGGGGGACTAGCGGGAGGGCCGGGGGAGACCCAGTACTTC. It is translated as CATSGGLAGGPGETQYF.

The chain has TRBV5-5 and TRBJ2-5, with D possibly TRBD2 on 5 matching bases. V was clipped by 2 bases and J by 5 bases, with 10 bases between them. This CDR3 contains 13 residues. CDR1 is SGHKS and CDR2 is YYEKEE in the germline V gene (reference sequence). The DNA for the CDR3 is TGTGCCAGCAGCTTTGAGGGCTGGGAGACCCAGTACTTC. Translated, it gives CASSFEGWETQYF.

The chain recombines TRBV19 with TRBJ1-1; a possible D gene is TRBD1 (5 bases). Between the trimmed V and J ends, which lost 7 bases and 1 base, there was a span of 13 bases. This CDR3 has 14 amino acids. Looked up from germline, CDR1 is LNHDA and CDR2 is SQIVND (reference sequence). The CDR3 DNA reads TGTGCCAGTAAAGGGGTTTATGGGAACACTGAAGCTTTCTTT. This encodes CASKGVYGNTEAFF.

In its sample, this clonotype was seen many times. The V gene is TRBV5-4, the J gene TRBJ2-1, with D perhaps matching TRBD1 (6 bases). CDR3 size: 13 residues. V shed 7 bases and J shed 12 bases, with 20 bases lying between them. CDR1 SGHNT and CDR2 YYREEE come from the germline V gene (reference sequence). The DNA for the CDR3 is TGTGCCAGCGCAGGGGCCGACCCCGGGGCGCAGTTCTTC. Residues: CASAGADPGAQFF.

This chain joins TRBV25-1 and TRBJ1-1; D gene unclear. This CDR3 region has 14 residues. CDR1 MGHDK and CDR2 SYGVNS come from the germline V gene. The V end was cut by 2 bases, the J end by 2 bases, with 9 bases between. The CDR3 loop is CASSEPGINTEAFF. In DNA form, the CDR3 reads TGTGCCAGCAGTGAACCGGGTATCAACACTGAAGCTTTCTTT.

This clonotype was picked up one time. The chain joins TRBV5-8 to TRBJ2-7, with D possibly being TRBD1 (6 bases). Trimming removed 2 bases from V and 6 bases from J, with 15 bases in between. The CDR3 totals 14 residues. Germline CDR1 and CDR2: SGHTS and YDEGEE. The CDR3 reads CASSLLRGRAEQYF. CDR3 nucleotides: TGTGCCAGCAGCTTACTCAGGGGTCGAGCCGAGCAGTACTTC.

The chain carries TRBV2 and TRBJ1-5, with D unclear. The CDR3 loop spans 14 amino acids. Germline CDR1 and CDR2: SNHLY and FYNNEI. V was trimmed by 4 bases and J by 0 bases, leaving 7 bases between them. The CDR3 DNA reads as TGTGCCAGCAGTGTACCCGATAGCAATCAGCCCCAGCATTTT. Its protein product is CASSVPDSNQPQHF.

This chain connects TRBV29-1 to TRBJ2-1, with no clear D. The germline V and J ends were trimmed by 3 bases and 7 bases, with 10 bases remaining between them. The CDR3 sequence is 12 residues long. Germline V CDR1 and CDR2: SQVTM, ANQGSEA. In DNA, the CDR3 is TGCAGCGTTGAGGTAGCATGGAATGAGCAGTTCTTC. This encodes CSVEVAWNEQFF.

This clonotype was observed a handful of times. V and J are TRBV24-1 and TRBJ2-1, with 11 bases aligning to TRBD2. Germline CDR1 and CDR2: KGHDR and SFDVKD. The CDR3 contains 14 residues. V was clipped by 5 bases and J by 9 bases; unmatched bases: 5. The CDR3 region has the DNA TGTGCCACCAGTGCTAGCGGGGGGTTCGGTGAGCAGTTCTTC. Translation gives CATSASGGFGEQFF.

This clonotype turned up a few times. This sequence joins TRBV5-4 and TRBJ2-3; the match to TRBD2 covers 9 bases. CDR1 and CDR2 (germline): SGHNT, YYREEE (reference sequence). The CDR3 extends over 17 amino acids. With V trimmed by 0 bases and J by 2 bases, 7 bases remained unmatched. The CDR3 reads CASSLDMAGGYTDTQYF. The CDR3 DNA reads as TGTGCCAGCAGCTTGGACATGGCGGGGGGGTACACAGATACGCAGTATTTT. The variable domain in full, completed from reference TRBV5-4 and TRBJ2-3, reads ETGVTQSPTHLIKTRGQQVTLRCSSQSGHNTVSWYQQALGQGPQFIFQYYREEENGRGNFPPRFSGLQFPNYSSELNVNALELDDSALYLCASSLDMAGGYTDTQYFGPGTRLTVL.

The V and J genes are TRBV4-2 and TRBJ2-5, with D perhaps TRBD2 (6 bases). Germline-derived CDR1 and CDR2 are LGHNA and YNFKEQ. This CDR3 spans 14 amino acids. The V and J ends lost 2 bases and 4 bases respectively, with 11 bases between them. In DNA form, the CDR3 reads TGTGCCAGCAGCCAACTCGGGGGACCAGAGACCCAGTACTTC. It encodes CASSQLGGPETQYF.